Sequencing of this TCR beta chain was carried out in a study of OX40 agonist ivuxolimab in advanced cancers. About the investigation overall: Ivuxolimab was an agonistic, fully human IgG2 monoclonal antibody directed against OX40 (CD134), a costimulatory receptor. The paper describes the monotherapy dose-escalation part (N of about 50 patients) of the phase I trial of ivuxolimab. Of the approximately 50 patients in dose escalation, around 20 had hepatocellular carcinoma, about 15 had melanoma, 9 had renal cell carcinoma and 9 had head and neck cancer. Intravenous ivuxolimab was administered to patients every 2 weeks at six dose levels: 0.01, 0.1, 0.3, 1.5, 3 and 10 mg/kg. Prior anti-PD-1, anti-PD-L1 or anti-CTLA-4 therapy was permitted, and checkpoint inhibitors had been received by about 44% of dose-escalation patients. Three dose-escalation patients achieved partial responses, one with hepatocellular carcinoma and two with cutaneous melanoma. The purpose of peripheral TCRbeta sequencing was to test whether ivuxolimab changed TCR sequence diversity and led to clonal T-cell expansion. A male proportion of almost 85% and a mean age of roughly 55 years, ranging from about 23 to 79, were recorded for the dose-escalation cohort.

For sequencing of the TCRbeta CDR3 region, genomic DNA was extracted from the sorted cells. TCRbeta CDR3 regions were sequenced using the immunoSEQ Assay. In its TCRdb copy, this immuneACCESS table keeps in-frame sequences only and misses some clones. Where compared with another copy, unresolved V genes explain less than half of these, and the others have no known cause. The sample table records around 64,000 clones; under 90% of these occur just once. Clones ranked in the top ten supply 0.95% to 1.5% of the sample. CDR1 LNHDA and CDR2 SQIVND are derived from the germline V gene (reference sequence). The CDR3 holds 13 amino acids from the cysteine to the phenylalanine. Of all the DNA, just the CDR3 is kept, 39 bases in frame from base 1. The V end loses 3 bases and the J end loses 6 bases, and a stretch of 11 bases separates them. Patients with a history of autoimmune disease or receiving systemic immunosuppression were excluded from the trial. Peripheral blood for TCR sequencing was collected from all dose cohorts at baseline, on cycle 4 day 1, and on cycle 7 day 1. Samples were obtained from an open-label, multicenter, first-in-human phase I dose-escalation trial of ivuxolimab. Adults with locally advanced or metastatic melanoma, renal cell carcinoma, hepatocellular carcinoma or head and neck squamous cell carcinoma were enrolled in the trial. CD4+ and CD8+ T cells were sorted separately from peripheral blood before TCR sequencing.

Broad study findings and their caveats: After ivuxolimab, more expanded clones were found on average in CD8+ T cells than in CD4+ T cells. Low levels of normalized T-cell clonal expansion were also seen in some patients who did not respond. At doses of 0.1 to 3.0 mg/kg, clonal expansion of both CD4+ and CD8+ T cells in blood was seen between baseline and week 6. In the 0.1-3.0 mg/kg groups, partial responders had among the lowest normalized peripheral clonal expansion, particularly in CD8+ T cells. The antigen specificity of the clonally expanded peripheral T cells was not determined.

As regards this clone: Its antigen is unknown. No much larger clonotype is one base removed from it; base qualities were not supplied.

The TCR was taken from an adult with an advanced solid tumor such as melanoma, head and neck, liver or kidney cancer. Material: CD4+ or CD8+ T cells sorted from blood, obtained in a trial of the OX40 agonist ivuxolimab. The chain joins TRBV19 to TRBJ2-5; the D gene is possibly TRBD1, with 6 bases matching. The sequenced DNA is TGTGCCAGTAGTATTAAACAGGGACAGACCCAGTACTTC. This encodes CASSIKQGQTQYF.